A selection of T cell receptor beta chains follows, all from one sample in a study of T cell responses to AZD1222 COVID-19 vaccine. Using immunoSEQ multiplex PCR, the repertoire was profiled, and TCRdb retains in-frame clones only, with some absent. The sample contains roughly 170,000 clones, 90% of which appear only once. This specimen was peripheral blood, taken on day 0 of AZD1222 vaccination. These receptors originate from an adult in good health. CDR3s include the opening cysteine and the closing phenylalanine or tryptophan. D genes are given only for firm matches. The size entry is marked missing in some rows and otherwise reads once, few, many or a size class.

clone_size d_call j_call v_call cdr3_nt cdr3_aa
NA NA TRBJ1-6 TRBV7-3 TGTGCCAGCAGCGCCTCGGGTAGGGGGGAAAATTCACCCCTCCACTTT CASSASGRGENSPLHF
NA NA TRBJ2-7 TRBV9 TGTGCCAGCAGCATATTCCCTGAGGCCTACGAGCAGTACTTC CASSIFPEAYEQYF
NA NA TRBJ1-1 TRBV9 TGTGCCAGCAGCGCTGCTGGGGGGCCAAGGGCTTTCTTT CASSAAGGPRAFF
NA TRBD1 TRBJ1-1 TRBV30 TGTGCCTGGAACCCCGGACAGGGGAACACTGAAGCTTTCTTT CAWNPGQGNTEAFF
NA TRBD2 TRBJ2-1 TRBV19 TGTGCCAGTAGCCCCCGGCGGACTAGCGGGGGGCCCGGTGAGCAGTTCTTC CASSPRRTSGGPGEQFF
few NA TRBJ1-6 TRBV5-5 TGTGCCAGCAGCTTGGAAGCGGGCTATAATTCACCCCTCCACTTT CASSLEAGYNSPLHF
NA NA TRBJ2-2 TRBV25-1 TGTGCCAGCAGTGAATCTGGTACGGGGGTAGCCGGGGAGCTGTTTTTT CASSESGTGVAGELFF
NA NA TRBJ2-3 TRBV7-3 TGTGCCAGCAGCTCCCCAAGTACGGATACGCAGTATTTT CASSSPSTDTQYF
NA NA TRBJ1-2 TRBV6-5 TGTGCCAGCAGTTCGCGGAGTAACTATGGCTACACCTTC CASSSRSNYGYTF
NA TRBD1 TRBJ1-6 TRBV7-9 TGTGCCAGCAGCTTAGGGCCAGGGGGGAATTCACCCCTCCACTTT CASSLGPGGNSPLHF
NA NA TRBJ1-5 TRBV15 TGTGCCACCAGCAGAGACAGTTATCAGCCCCAGCATTTT CATSRDSYQPQHF
NA TRBD1 TRBJ1-2 TRBV7-2 TGTGCCAGCAGCTCCTTCAACAGGGGCGATGGCTACACCTTC CASSSFNRGDGYTF
NA NA TRBJ1-1 TRBV10-3 TGTGCCATCAGACCGGACAGGAACACTGAAGCTTTCTTT CAIRPDRNTEAFF
NA NA TRBJ1-5 TRBV5-1 TGCGCCAGCAGGCAGGGTGAAGATCAGCCCCAGCATTTT CASRQGEDQPQHF
NA NA TRBJ1-5 TRBV6-1 TGTGCCAGCAGTGAAAGGCGTGAGGTCCCCCGGCAGCCCCAGCATTTT CASSERREVPRQPQHF
NA NA TRBJ2-2 TRBV4-3 TGCGCCAGCAGCCAAGAAGTGGGGCGGGGCGGGGAGCTGTTTTTT CASSQEVGRGGELFF
NA NA TRBJ2-7 TRBV7-9 TGTGCCAGCAGCTTAGTCGGGCCTCCGGACGAGCAGTACTTC CASSLVGPPDEQYF
NA NA TRBJ1-2 TRBV7-8 TGTGCCAGCAGCTCTCAGGCGGGGCAGGGGAGCGCTGGCTACACCTTC CASSSQAGQGSAGYTF
NA NA TRBJ2-1 TRBV19 TGTGCCAGTAGGAAGGACTACCAACGCGATGAGCAGTTCTTC CASRKDYQRDEQFF
NA NA TRBJ2-3 TRBV5-4 TGTGCCAGCAGCTTAGTTAGCCCGAGCGATACGCAGTATTTT CASSLVSPSDTQYF
NA NA TRBJ2-7 TRBV6-2/TRBV6-3 TGTGCCAGCAGTGAGACCGGGAGCTCCTACGAGCAGTACTTC CASSETGSSYEQYF
NA TRBD2 TRBJ2-7 TRBV7-8 TGTGCCAGCAGCGGACTAGCGGGGTCCTACGAGCAGTACTTC CASSGLAGSYEQYF
NA NA TRBJ2-5 TRBV5-6 TGTGCCAGCAGCCCCCTCCGGCTTGAGACCCAGTACTTC CASSPLRLETQYF
NA NA TRBJ2-7 TRBV7-9 TGTGCCAGCAGCCCCACACCCCCGGGGTACGAGCAGTACTTC CASSPTPPGYEQYF
NA NA TRBJ1-3 TRBV11-2 TGTGCCAGCAGCTTAGCAGTGGGGGGAAGCTCTGGAAACACCATATATTTT CASSLAVGGSSGNTIYF
NA TRBD1 TRBJ1-2 TRBV10-3 TGTGCCATCAGAAAACTTGGGACAGGCGAACCGGGGGGCTACACCTTC CAIRKLGTGEPGGYTF
NA TRBD1 TRBJ2-7 TRBV11-2 TGTGCCAGCAGCTTAGGCGCCGGGACAGGGGCCTACGAGCAGTACTTC CASSLGAGTGAYEQYF
NA TRBD2 TRBJ2-3 TRBV15 TGTGCCACCAGGATTAGCGGGGGGGCAACAGATACGCAGTATTTT CATRISGGATDTQYF
NA NA TRBJ2-1 TRBV18 TGTGCCAGCTCACCAGGGGCGCTGAACAATGAGCAGTTCTTC CASSPGALNNEQFF
NA NA TRBJ1-1 TRBV4-3 TGCGCCAGCAGCCAAGATCGTGAAGCTTTCTTT CASSQDREAFF
NA NA TRBJ2-7 TRBV7-2 TGTGCCAGCAGCTTAGACATGACGGGTGGCTACGAGCAGTACTTC CASSLDMTGGYEQYF
NA NA TRBJ2-2 TRBV5-1 TGCGCCAGCAGCTTGGTCCCAGCCAACACCGGGGAGCTGTTTTTT CASSLVPANTGELFF
NA NA TRBJ1-5 TRBV15 TGTGCCACCAGCACGCGCCCTGGGGGGACTAGCAATCAGCCCCAGCATTTT CATSTRPGGTSNQPQHF
NA NA TRBJ1-2 TRBV5-6 TGTGCCAGCAGCTTCGGGGACGGCAGGGGAGGCGGCTACACCTTC CASSFGDGRGGGYTF
NA NA TRBJ2-3 TRBV19 TGTGCCAGTAGTCTCCGGGTCGCCACAGATACGCAGTATTTT CASSLRVATDTQYF
NA NA TRBJ1-2 TRBV6-6 TGTGCCAGCAGTTCGACACCAGATGGACGGGGTGGCTACACCTTC CASSSTPDGRGGYTF
NA TRBD1 TRBJ1-2 TRBV13 TGTGCCAGCACGACGACCGGGACAGGGGGAGATGGCTACACCTTC CASTTTGTGGDGYTF
NA NA TRBJ1-1 TRBV18 TGTGCCAGCTCCCCGCGGGAGAGGGCGAAAACTGAAGCTTTCTTT CASSPRERAKTEAFF
NA NA TRBJ1-1 TRBV29-1 TGCAGCCCTCGGATTGCGCCGAACACTGAAGCTTTCTTT CSPRIAPNTEAFF
NA NA TRBJ2-7 TRBV3-1/TRBV3-2 TGTGCCAGCAGCCTGGGACAAAGCTCCTACGAGCAGTACTTC CASSLGQSSYEQYF
NA NA TRBJ1-4 TRBV11-2 TGTGCCAGCAGCTTAGGAGGGAGATACGAAAAACTGTTTTTT CASSLGGRYEKLFF
NA NA TRBJ2-1 TRBV6-2/TRBV6-3 TGTGCCAGCAGTTATCCTGGACTAAGGACACCGTACAATGAGCAGTTCTTC CASSYPGLRTPYNEQFF
NA NA TRBJ2-3 TRBV9 TGTGCCAGCAGCGTAGAACAGGGAGTTTCAGATACGCAGTATTTT CASSVEQGVSDTQYF
once NA TRBJ1-1 TRBV7-2 TGTGCCAGCAGCTTTGGGCAGGGGCCGAACACTGAAGCTTTCTTT CASSFGQGPNTEAFF
NA NA TRBJ1-2 TRBV6-5 TGTGCCAGCAGTTACCAGGGCGCCTATGGCTACACCTTC CASSYQGAYGYTF
NA TRBD1 TRBJ1-1 TRBV13 TGTGCCAGCAGCTTAGAGGCCCAGGGGGGACCCTTGATCAGGGCTGAAGCTTTCTTT CASSLEAQGGPLIRAEAFF
NA TRBD1 TRBJ2-7 TRBV6-1 TGTGCCAGCAGTGAACAGGGGGCTGTCGAGCAGTACTTC CASSEQGAVEQYF
NA NA TRBJ1-1 TRBV18 TGTGCCAGCTCCCTAGGGCGTTTCGACACTGAAGCTTTCTTT CASSLGRFDTEAFF
NA TRBD2 TRBJ2-7 TRBV9 TGTGCCAGCAGCGGGACTAGCGGGGGTCCCCTTGGTGAGCAGTACTTC CASSGTSGGPLGEQYF
NA NA TRBJ2-2 TRBV28 TGTGCCAGCACTACCGGGGGGAACACCGGGGAGCTGTTTTTT CASTTGGNTGELFF
NA TRBD1 TRBJ1-2 TRBV29-1 TGCAGCGTTCAATCAGGACAGGACTATGGCTACACCTTC CSVQSGQDYGYTF
once NA TRBJ1-2 TRBV27 TGTGCCAGCATGCCGGCTAACCGGCAGGCTAACTATGGCTACACCTTC CASMPANRQANYGYTF
NA NA TRBJ1-5 TRBV7-2 TGTGCCAGCAGCTGGATGGACAGCCCCGGTCAGCCCCAGCATTTT CASSWMDSPGQPQHF
NA NA TRBJ2-7 TRBV5-4 TGTGCCAGCAGCCCTAGAGAGACAGGAGGGACCTACGAGCAGTACTTC CASSPRETGGTYEQYF
once NA TRBJ2-3 TRBV29-1 TGCAGCGCCGTGACCCGAATACAGACAAATACGCAGTATTTT CSAVTRIQTNTQYF